This TCR beta chain was observed in a study of vaccination effects on CD4 cells after COVID-19. Profiled with immunoSEQ multiplex PCR; TCRdb holds only in-frame clones, not every one. The sample records roughly 19,000 clones, approximately 70% being singletons. The CDR3 runs 12 residues. Germline lookup yields CDR1 SGHKS and CDR2 YYEKEE (reference sequence). V was clipped by 0 bases and J by 6 bases, with 5 bases between them. As regards this clone: What it binds is not known.

After expansion with viral peptide pools in the ViraFEST assay, antigen-specific CD4+ T cells were sequenced. At the end of more than 8 days of culture, CD4+ T cells were isolated. None of these healthy vaccinees had been infected with SARS-CoV-2 before vaccination. Sequencing was performed on CD4+ T cells from PBMCs cultured with HCoV-NL63 spike peptides, taken before COVID-19 vaccination. The V gene is TRBV5-5, the J gene TRBJ2-3; possible D gene TRBD2, 5 bases. The clonotype originates from a human donor who received a COVID-19 vaccine. The CDR3: CASSLAGDTQYF. For the CDR3, the DNA is TGTGCCAGCAGCTTGGCGGGGGATACGCAGTATTTT.